The clone carrying this TCR beta chain was recorded at least ten times. Its antigen is unknown. Every sequencing run generated over 180 million TCR-beta sequences from 15-18 subjects. TCRdb ran MiXCR on the 5' RACE reads and lists one entry per CDR3 protein. The table lists 39,000 or so distinct CDR3 sequences, 2.5% of them singletons. CDR3 size: 13 residues. Germline V gene sequence: CDR1 DFQATT, CDR2 SNEGSKA (reference sequence). With 4 bases clipped from V and 5 bases from J, the junction kept 5 bases outside the gene matches. This entry is derived from a study of neurological immune-mediated disorders. In the study overall: A relapsing-remitting course was seen in about 90% of the roughly 35 multiple sclerosis patients and a secondary progressive course in 3.

Study-wide results and limits: No expanded-clone CDR3 amino acid sequence recurred across subjects, suggesting private TCR-beta repertoires. The multiple sclerosis repertoire cluster was not associated with any clinical or MRI feature, with the authors stating that larger cohorts are needed.

The sample comprised PBMCs. This chain connects TRBV20-1 to TRBJ1-5; 7 nucleotides agree with TRBD1. The TCR comes from a man aged 30 to 45 with multiple sclerosis. The CDR3: CSAKDRAYQPQHF. In nucleotides, the CDR3 is TGCAGTGCTAAAGACAGGGCCTATCAGCCCCAGCATTTT.